Listed here is a single T cell receptor (beta chain). Per germline, CDR1 SQVTM and CDR2 ANQGSEA. The CDR3 runs to 13 residues. The data were taken from a study of blood T cells in healthy people across ages. A sample-barcoded 5' primer and a J-beta primer mix were used in a second PCR of about 6 to 11 cycles. MiXCR was run by TCRdb on the 5' RACE reads, yielding one entry per CDR3 protein. The data show 710,000 or so distinct CDR3 sequences, 20% to 25% seen once. Researchers report isolating at least 6 million PBMCs per sample. This TCR came from a man in his 70s in good health. V gene TRBV29-1 combines with J gene TRBJ2-5, with D perhaps matching TRBD1 (6 bases). The closer fit of TRBJ2-1 to the DNA end suggests the J call may be wrong. The material sequenced was blood. The CDR3 region has the DNA TGCAGCGTCTGGGGGCGAGACTACAATGAGCAGTTCTTC. Protein: CSVWGRDYNEQFF.